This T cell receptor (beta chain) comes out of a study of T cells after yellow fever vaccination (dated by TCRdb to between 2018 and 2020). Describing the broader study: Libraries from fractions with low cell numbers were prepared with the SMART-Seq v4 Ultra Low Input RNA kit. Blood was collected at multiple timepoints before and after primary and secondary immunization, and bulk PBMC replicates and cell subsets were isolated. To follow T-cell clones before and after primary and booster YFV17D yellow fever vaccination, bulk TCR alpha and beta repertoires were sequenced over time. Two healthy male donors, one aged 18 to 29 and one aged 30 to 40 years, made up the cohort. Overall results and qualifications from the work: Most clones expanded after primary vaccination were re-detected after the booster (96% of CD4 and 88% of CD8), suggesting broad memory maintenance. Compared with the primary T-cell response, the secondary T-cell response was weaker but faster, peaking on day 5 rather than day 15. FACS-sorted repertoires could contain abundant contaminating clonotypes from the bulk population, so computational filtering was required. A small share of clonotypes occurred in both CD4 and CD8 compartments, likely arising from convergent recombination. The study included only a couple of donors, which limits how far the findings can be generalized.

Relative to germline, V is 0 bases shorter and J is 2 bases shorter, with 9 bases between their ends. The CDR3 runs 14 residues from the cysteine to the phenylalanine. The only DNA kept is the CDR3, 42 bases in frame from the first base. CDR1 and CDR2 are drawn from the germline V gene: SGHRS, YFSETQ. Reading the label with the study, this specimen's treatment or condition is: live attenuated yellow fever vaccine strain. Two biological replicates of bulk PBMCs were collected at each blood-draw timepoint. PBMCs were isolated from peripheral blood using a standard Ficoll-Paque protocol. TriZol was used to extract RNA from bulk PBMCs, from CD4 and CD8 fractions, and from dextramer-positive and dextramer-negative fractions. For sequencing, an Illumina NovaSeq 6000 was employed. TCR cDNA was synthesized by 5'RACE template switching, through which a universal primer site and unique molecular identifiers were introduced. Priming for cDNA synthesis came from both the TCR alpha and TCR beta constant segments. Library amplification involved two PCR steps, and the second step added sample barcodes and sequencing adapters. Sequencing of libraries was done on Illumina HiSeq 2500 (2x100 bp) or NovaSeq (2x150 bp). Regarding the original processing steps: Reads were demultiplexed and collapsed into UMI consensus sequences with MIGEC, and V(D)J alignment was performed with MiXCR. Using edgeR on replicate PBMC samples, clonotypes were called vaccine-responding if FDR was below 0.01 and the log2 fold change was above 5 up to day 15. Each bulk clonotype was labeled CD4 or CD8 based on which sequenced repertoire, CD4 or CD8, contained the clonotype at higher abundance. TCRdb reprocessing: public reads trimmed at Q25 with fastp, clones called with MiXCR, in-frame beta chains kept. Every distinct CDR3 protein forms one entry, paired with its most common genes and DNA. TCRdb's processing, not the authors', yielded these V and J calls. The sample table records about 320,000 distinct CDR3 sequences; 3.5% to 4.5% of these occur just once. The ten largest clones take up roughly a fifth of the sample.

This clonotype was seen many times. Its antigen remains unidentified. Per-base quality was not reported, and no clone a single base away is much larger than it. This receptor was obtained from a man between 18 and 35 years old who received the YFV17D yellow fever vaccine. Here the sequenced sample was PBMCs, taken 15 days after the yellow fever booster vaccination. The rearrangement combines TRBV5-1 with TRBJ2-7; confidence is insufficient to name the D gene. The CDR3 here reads CASSLARSTYEQYF. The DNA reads TGCGCCAGCAGCTTGGCCAGGTCTACCTACGAGCAGTACTTC.